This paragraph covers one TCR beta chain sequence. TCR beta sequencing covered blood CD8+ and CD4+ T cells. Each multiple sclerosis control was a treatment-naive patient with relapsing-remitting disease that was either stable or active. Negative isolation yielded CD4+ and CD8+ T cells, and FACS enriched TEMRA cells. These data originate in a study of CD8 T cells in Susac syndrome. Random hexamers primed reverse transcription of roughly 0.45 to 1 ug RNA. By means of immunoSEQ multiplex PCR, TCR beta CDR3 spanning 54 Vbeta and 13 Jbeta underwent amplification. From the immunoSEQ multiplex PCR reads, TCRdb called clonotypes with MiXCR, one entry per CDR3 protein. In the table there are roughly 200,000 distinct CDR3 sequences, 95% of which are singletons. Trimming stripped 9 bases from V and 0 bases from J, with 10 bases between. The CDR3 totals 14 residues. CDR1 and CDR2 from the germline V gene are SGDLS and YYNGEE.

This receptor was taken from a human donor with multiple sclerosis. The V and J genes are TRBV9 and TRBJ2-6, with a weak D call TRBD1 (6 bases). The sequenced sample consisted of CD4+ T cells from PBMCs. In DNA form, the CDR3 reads TGTGCCACCGGACAGAGCTCTGGGGCCAACGTCCTGACTTTC. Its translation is CATGQSSGANVLTF.